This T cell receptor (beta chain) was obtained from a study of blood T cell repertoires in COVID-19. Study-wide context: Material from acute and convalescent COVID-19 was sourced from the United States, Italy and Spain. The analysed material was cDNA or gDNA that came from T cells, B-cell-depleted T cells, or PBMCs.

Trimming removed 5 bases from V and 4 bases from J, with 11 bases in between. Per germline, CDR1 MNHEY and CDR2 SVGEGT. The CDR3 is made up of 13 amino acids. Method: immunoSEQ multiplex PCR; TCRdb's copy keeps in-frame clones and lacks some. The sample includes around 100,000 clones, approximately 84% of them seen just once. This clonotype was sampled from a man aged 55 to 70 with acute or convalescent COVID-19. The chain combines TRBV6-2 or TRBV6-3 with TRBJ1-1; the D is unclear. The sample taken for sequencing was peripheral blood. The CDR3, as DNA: TGTGCCAGCAGTCCGAGCCGCGGCACTGAAGCTTTCTTT. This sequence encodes CASSPSRGTEAFF.